This T cell receptor (beta chain) stems from a study of cytomegalovirus exposure and HLA in healthy donors. General study results and limits: The study put under 200 TCR beta chains on its list as cytomegalovirus-associated. According to a subsequent analysis, TCR clusters from the first cohort were inclined to appear together in the 90 to 150 validation repertoires.

Profiling relied on immunoSEQ multiplex PCR, and the TCRdb table lists in-frame clones only, not all of them. The sample gives around 400,000 clones, about nine tenths of which show up once; roughly 0.82% is in the top ten. Note on this clone: Its antigen is currently unknown.

The V end was cut by 7 bases, the J end by 4 bases, with 17 bases between. Germline CDR1 is SNHLY and CDR2 is FYNNEI. The CDR3 extends over 15 amino acids. The TCR sequence derives from a woman between 18 and 29 years old in good health and CMV-seronegative. Sequencing was done on a sample of PBMCs. V is TRBV2 and J is TRBJ1-3; weak D call: TRBD1 (5 bases). The CDR3 coding sequence is TGTGCCAGCATCGACCAGGGCGTGGACGGAAACACCATATATTTT. Translating gives CASIDQGVDGNTIYF.